The rows below give T cell receptor beta chains drawn from one sample of a study of CD8 T cells in ankylosing spondylitis. MiXCR, run by TCRdb on the 5' RACE reads, gives a single entry per CDR3 protein. The table lists approximately 150,000 distinct CDR3 sequences, 9.8% of them singletons. Sequences were obtained from blood, either unsorted or a sorted T cell fraction (not recorded which). All receptors come from a female donor with ankylosing spondylitis or in good health (not recorded which). Both conserved end residues are part of each CDR3. Each record gives: V gene, D gene, J gene, clone size, CDR3 protein, CDR3 DNA. The D gene is left open where the match is weak. For some rows the clone size is stated as once, few or many, or as a class when expanded; others skip it.

TRBV4-1	-	TRBJ1-5	few	CASSRTLNQPQHF	TGCGCCAGCAGCCGAACTTTAAATCAGCCCCAGCATTTT
TRBV29-1	TRBD2	TRBJ2-1	few	CSVEGLAGDRRNEQFF	TGCAGCGTTGAAGGGCTAGCGGGAGATCGGCGGAATGAGCAGTTCTTC
TRBV12-3/TRBV12-4	TRBD2	TRBJ2-3	-	CASSLGTSIDTQYF	TGTGCCAGCAGTTTAGGGACTAGCATTGATACGCAGTATTTT
TRBV19	-	TRBJ1-1	-	CASSMMFPVTEAFF	TGTGCCAGTAGTATGATGTTCCCGGTAACTGAAGCTTTCTTT
TRBV6-1	TRBD2	TRBJ2-5	-	CASSGRGGWQETQYF	TGTGCCAGCAGTGGCCGGGGGGGTTGGCAAGAGACCCAGTACTTC
TRBV7-9	-	TRBJ2-5	few	CASSPTGTSQETQYF	TGTGCCAGCAGCCCAACCGGGACATCCCAAGAGACCCAGTACTTC
TRBV9	TRBD2	TRBJ2-5	few	CASSDSSGRGETQYF	TGTGCCAGCAGCGACTCTAGCGGGAGGGGAGAGACCCAGTACTTC
TRBV7-3	TRBD2	TRBJ2-3	many	CASSLTVLTSGSTDTQYF	TGTGCCAGCAGCTTAACGGTTTTAACTAGCGGAAGCACAGATACGCAGTATTTT
TRBV12-3/TRBV12-4	TRBD1	TRBJ1-5	many	CASSLGQGNQPQHF	TGCGCCAGCAGCCTGGGACAGGGGAATCAGCCCCAGCATTTT
TRBV29-1	-	TRBJ2-7	few	CSVVLGGSSYEQYF	TGCAGCGTTGTTCTAGGGGGAAGCTCCTACGAGCAGTACTTC
TRBV4-1	TRBD2	TRBJ2-1	-	CASSQAGGPENEQFF	TGCGCCAGCAGCCAAGCGGGAGGGCCGGAAAATGAGCAGTTCTTC
TRBV27	-	TRBJ1-6	-	CASTVGTGMDSPLHF	TGTGCCAGCACCGTAGGCACAGGGATGGATTCACCCCTCCACTTT
TRBV27	-	TRBJ2-3	-	CASSYPSTDTQYF	TGTGCCAGCAGTTACCCGAGCACAGATACGCAGTATTTT
TRBV2	TRBD1	TRBJ1-1	-	CASSEGTGRYEAFF	TGTGCCAGCAGTGAAGGGACAGGACGGTATGAAGCTTTCTTT
TRBV7-2	TRBD1	TRBJ2-7	many	CASSNTGQGSYEQYF	TGTGCCAGCAGCAATACGGGACAGGGAAGCTACGAGCAGTACTTC
TRBV20-1	-	TRBJ2-7	-	CSARGFADSYEQYF	TGCAGTGCTAGGGGGTTCGCGGACTCCTACGAGCAGTACTTC
TRBV6-5	-	TRBJ2-5	-	CASTGAQETQYF	TGTGCCAGCACCGGGGCCCAAGAGACCCAGTACTTC
TRBV19	-	TRBJ1-1	many	CASSSITEAFF	TGTGCCAGTAGTAGTATCACTGAAGCTTTCTTT
TRBV4-3	TRBD1	TRBJ1-2	many	CASSQGRGQRYGYTF	TGCGCCAGCAGCCAAGGTCGGGGACAGAGATATGGCTACACCTTC
TRBV12-3/TRBV12-4	-	TRBJ2-1	-	CASSLGIVGEYNEQFF	TGTGCCAGCAGTTTAGGTATAGTGGGCGAATACAATGAGCAGTTCTTC
TRBV6-2/TRBV6-3	-	TRBJ2-2	few	CASSWVTGELFF	TGTGCCAGCAGCTGGGTTACCGGGGAGCTGTTTTTT
TRBV6-1	-	TRBJ1-2	many	CASSETPTLGYGYTF	TGTGCCAGCAGTGAAACTCCGACCTTGGGCTATGGCTACACCTTC
TRBV20-1	TRBD2	TRBJ2-7	-	CSARIETSGFYEQYF	TGCAGTGCTAGGATAGAGACTAGCGGGTTTTACGAGCAGTACTTC
TRBV4-3	-	TRBJ2-7	-	CASSQDWHPAYEQYF	TGCGCCAGCAGCCAAGATTGGCACCCAGCCTACGAGCAGTACTTC
TRBV29-1	TRBD2	TRBJ2-1	many	CSVALGGRVNEQFF	TGCAGCGTTGCCTTGGGCGGGAGGGTTAATGAGCAGTTCTTC
TRBV12-3/TRBV12-4	-	TRBJ2-5	-	CASSQGSMGTQYF	TGTGCCAGCAGTCAGGGGTCGATGGGGACCCAGTACTTC
TRBV6-5	-	TRBJ1-2	-	CASSYSQGVRGYGYTF	TGTGCCAGCAGTTACTCTCAGGGAGTACGGGGCTATGGCTACACCTTC
TRBV4-3	-	TRBJ2-5	-	CASSQVRTEQETQYF	TGCGCCAGCAGCCAAGTTAGGACAGAACAAGAGACCCAGTACTTC
TRBV4-3	TRBD2	TRBJ2-2	many	CASSHVAGGTGELFF	TGCGCCAGCAGCCACGTAGCGGGAGGGACCGGGGAGCTGTTTTTT
TRBV6-1	-	TRBJ1-4	-	CASTHNGPNEKLFF	TGTGCCAGCACCCACAACGGGCCGAATGAAAAACTGTTTTTT
TRBV2	TRBD2	TRBJ2-7	few	CASFGTSGDEQYF	TGTGCCAGCTTCGGGACTAGCGGCGACGAGCAGTACTTC
TRBV29-1	-	TRBJ2-3	many	CSVIGPSTDTQYF	TGCAGCGTTATTGGTCCTAGCACAGATACGCAGTATTTT
TRBV6-2/TRBV6-3	-	TRBJ2-7	-	CASSDGTLYEQYF	TGTGCCAGCTCTGACGGGACCCTCTACGAGCAGTACTTC
TRBV20-1	TRBD1	TRBJ2-1	many	CSPRGQVYEQFF	TGCAGTCCTAGGGGGCAGGTCTATGAGCAGTTCTTC
TRBV11-2	-	TRBJ2-1	many	CASSSPYEQFF	TGTGCCAGCAGCTCACCTTATGAGCAGTTCTTC
TRBV5-4	TRBD2	TRBJ2-1	-	CASLSREEAYNEQFF	TGTGCCAGCCTTTCGCGGGAGGAGGCTTACAATGAGCAGTTCTTC
TRBV7-9	-	TRBJ2-7	many	CASSLAGTHYEQYF	TGTGCCAGCAGCTTAGCTGGGACCCACTACGAGCAGTACTTC
TRBV5-6	TRBD2	TRBJ2-7	few	CASSPTGTSGYEQYF	TGTGCCAGCAGTCCCACCGGGACTAGCGGTTACGAGCAGTACTTC
TRBV5-5	-	TRBJ1-2	few	CASSLVPTEYYGYTF	TGTGCCAGCAGCTTGGTCCCGACAGAGTACTATGGCTACACCTTC
TRBV12-3/TRBV12-4	-	TRBJ1-2	many	CASTGEGRPGYTF	TGTGCCAGCACCGGAGAGGGACGGCCTGGCTACACCTTC
TRBV27	TRBD2	TRBJ2-1	-	CASSGGAMDEQFF	TGTGCCAGCTCGGGGGGGGCTATGGATGAGCAGTTCTTC
TRBV7-8	-	TRBJ2-1	-	CASSSYGSHNEQFF	TGTGCCAGCAGCTCATACGGGAGCCACAATGAGCAGTTCTTC
TRBV24-1	-	TRBJ2-3	many	CATRGGAADTQYF	TGTGCCACCAGAGGGGGAGCGGCAGATACGCAGTATTTT
TRBV6-2/TRBV6-3	-	TRBJ1-1	-	CASSYTAGADTEAFF	TGTGCCAGCAGTTACACGGCAGGGGCAGACACTGAAGCTTTCTTT
TRBV12-3/TRBV12-4	-	TRBJ2-1	few	CASSARELSYNEQFF	TGTGCCAGCAGCGCACGGGAGTTGTCCTACAATGAGCAGTTCTTC
TRBV7-9	-	TRBJ2-3	few	CASSLEVPRGQYF	TGTGCCAGCAGCTTAGAAGTCCCGCGGGGGCAGTATTTT
TRBV7-9	-	TRBJ2-1	few	CASAGGRTSYNEQFF	TGTGCCAGCGCGGGCGGTCGGACCTCCTACAATGAGCAGTTCTTC
TRBV10-3	-	TRBJ2-1	many	CAISESDGAPYNEQFF	TGTGCCATCAGTGAGTCAGATGGGGCCCCCTACAATGAGCAGTTCTTC
TRBV29-1	-	TRBJ1-1	few	CSVASPGVTEAFF	TGCAGCGTTGCCTCTCCAGGGGTGACTGAAGCTTTCTTT
TRBV10-3	-	TRBJ2-4	many	CAISESRTAEPKNIQYF	TGTGCCATCAGTGAGTCTAGAACGGCGGAGCCCAAAAACATTCAGTACTTC
TRBV15	TRBD1	TRBJ2-7	many	CATSRKGQSGEQYF	TGTGCCACCAGCAGAAAGGGACAGTCCGGCGAGCAGTACTTC
TRBV10-3	-	TRBJ1-2	many	CAISVLLQLTDYGYTF	TGTGCCATCAGTGTCCTCCTCCAACTTACAGACTATGGCTACACCTTC
TRBV4-3	-	TRBJ1-5	-	CASSQRHRAYSNQPQHF	TGCGCCAGCAGCCAACGTCACAGGGCCTATAGCAATCAGCCCCAGCATTTT
TRBV5-1	TRBD1	TRBJ1-1	many	CASKGQGKTEAFF	TGCGCCAGCAAGGGACAGGGGAAAACTGAAGCTTTCTTT
TRBV9	-	TRBJ2-7	-	CASSVAATQYSYEQYF	TGTGCCAGCAGCGTAGCGGCGACCCAATACTCCTACGAGCAGTACTTC